These 24 T cell receptor beta chains were all obtained from the same sample, sequenced in a study of blood T cell repertoires in COVID-19. Libraries were prepared by immunoSEQ multiplex PCR; TCRdb keeps only in-frame clonotypes and omits some of them. The sample contains 110,000 or so clones, 70% to 90% of which appear only once. The sequenced material came from peripheral blood. The receptors here all came from a woman aged 45-59 years with acute or convalescent COVID-19.

A single count supports this clone. The V call is TRBV7-9, the J call TRBJ1-4; 8 bases agree with TRBD1. CDR3 length: 15 amino acids. Germline assignment: CDR1 SEHNR and CDR2 FQNEAQ (reference sequence). V lost 1 base, J lost 7 bases, and 5 bases stayed unmatched. CDR3 sequence (DNA): TGTGCCAGCAGCTTAGACCCAGACAGGGGTGAAAAACTGTTTTTT. Amino acid sequence: CASSLDPDRGEKLFF.

The chain is built from TRBV2 and TRBJ2-1, with D perhaps TRBD2 (6 bases). Trimming pared 6 bases from V and 4 bases from J, leaving 13 bases between. The CDR3 covers 14 residues. Germline values: CDR1 SNHLY, CDR2 FYNNEI. CDR3 DNA: TGTGCCAGCAGGGGGGACTCCTCTTACAATGAGCAGTTCTTC. This translates into CASRGDSSYNEQFF.

This chain links TRBV29-1 with TRBJ1-2, with D perhaps TRBD1 (5 bases). Trimming took off 6 bases at V and 2 bases at J, with 7 bases between the two ends. CDR1 is SQVTM and CDR2 is ANQGSEA in the germline V gene. The CDR3 is 11 residues long. The CDR3: CSVGLNYGYTF. The DNA for the CDR3 is TGCAGCGTGGGACTCAACTATGGCTACACCTTC.

V gene TRBV2 combines with J gene TRBJ2-7, with TRBD2 matching 10 bases. The CDR3 has 16 amino acids. V was pared by 6 bases and J by 1 base, with 9 bases of the junction left unmatched. Per the germline V gene, CDR1 is SNHLY and CDR2 is FYNNEI. CDR3 sequence: CASRRASGGHSYEQYF. The CDR3 DNA reads TGTGCCAGCAGGAGGGCTAGCGGGGGTCATTCCTACGAGCAGTACTTC.

In nucleotides, the CDR3 is TGCGCCAGCAGCTCGACGGGGAACACCGGGGAGCTGTTTTTT. Protein product: CASSSTGNTGELFF. The genes are TRBV10-1 and TRBJ2-2, with D hard to call. The CDR3 is 14 amino acids. CDR1 and CDR2 from the germline V gene are WNHNN and SYGVQD (reference sequence). V lost 6 bases and J lost 1, with 9 bases in between.

The chain links TRBV6-5 to TRBJ1-5; 8 bases match TRBD1. This CDR3 has 15 amino acids. The V and J ends lost 5 bases and 3 bases, in that order; junction bases with no gene match: 6. Germline V CDR1 and CDR2: MNHEY, SVGAGI. DNA for the CDR3: TGTGCCAGCAGTCCGGCAGGGGGCCTCAATCAGCCCCAGCATTTT. It yields the protein CASSPAGGLNQPQHF.

V and J are TRBV6-2 or TRBV6-3 and TRBJ2-6, with D maybe TRBD1 (6 bases). V was shortened by 2 bases and J by 0 bases, with 14 bases between the two germline ends. Germline V gives CDR1 MNHEY, CDR2 SVGEGT. This CDR3 has 18 amino acids. This CDR3 is CASSYHGNRVSGANVLTF. CDR3 nucleotide sequence: TGTGCCAGCAGTTACCATGGGAACAGGGTCTCTGGGGCCAACGTCCTGACTTTC.

DNA for the CDR3: TGTGCCAGCAGCGTAGCGGGGGGTCAGGCCCTCCACTTT. Protein product: CASSVAGGQALHF. The V call is TRBV9, the J call TRBJ1-6, with D perhaps matching TRBD1 (5 bases). Germline V gene lookup returns CDR1 SGDLS and CDR2 YYNGEE. V shed 0 bases and J shed 14 bases, with 12 bases lying between them. This CDR3 comprises 13 residues.

CDR3 nucleotides: TGTGCCAGCAGCGTAGATGGGAGAGGAGGTTACACCTTC. Encoded protein: CASSVDGRGGYTF. V and J are TRBV9 and TRBJ1-2; D call uncertain. The CDR3 is 13 residues long. Looked up from germline, CDR1 is SGDLS and CDR2 is YYNGEE. V dropped 0 bases and J dropped 11 bases, with 14 bases sitting between them.

V is TRBV3-1 (or the pseudogene TRBV3-2) and J is TRBJ1-1; D perhaps matches TRBD1 (6 bases). The V gene lost 2 bases and the J gene lost 4 bases, with 11 bases spanning the gap. CDR1 is LGHDT and CDR2 is YNNKEL in the germline V gene (reference sequence). This CDR3 spans 14 amino acids. The CDR3 DNA follows: TGTGCCAGCAGCCAACACAGGGTTGGCACTGAAGCTTTCTTT. It encodes CASSQHRVGTEAFF.

This clone appeared a few times. CDR3 coding DNA: TGTGCCAGCAAGTCCGGCTCCAGGGCGGTGGGGGAGACCCAGTACTTC. Its translation is CASKSGSRAVGETQYF. V usage is TRBV28 and J usage is TRBJ2-5; TRBD1 might be the D (5 bases). CDR1 and CDR2 from the germline V gene are MDHEN and SYDVKM. CDR3 length: 16 residues. V was pared by 7 bases and J by 5 bases, with 23 bases between.

This chain links TRBV3-1 (or the pseudogene TRBV3-2) with TRBJ2-3; 7 bases line up with TRBD1. V gave up 6 bases and J gave up 6 bases; unmatched junction bases: 15. Looked up from germline, CDR1 is LGHDT and CDR2 is YNNKEL (reference sequence). The CDR3 has 16 amino acids. CDR3 sequence reads: CASSPATGSNIDTQYF. The CDR3 DNA is TGTGCCAGCAGTCCCGCGACAGGGAGTAATATCGATACGCAGTATTTT.

The chain employs TRBV10-3 and TRBJ2-5; 7 nucleotides align to TRBD2. Germline CDR1 ENHRY, CDR2 SYGVKD. The CDR3 is 12 residues long. V lost 9 bases, J lost 2 bases, and 3 bases stayed unmatched. The CDR3 region is CAIGRGQETQYF. CDR3 bases: TGTGCCATTGGGAGGGGACAAGAGACCCAGTACTTC.

This rearrangement joins TRBV5-8 to TRBJ1-2; the match to TRBD1 covers 10 bases. Trimming at V came to 3 bases and at J to 8 bases, leaving 7 bases not matched to a gene. The CDR3 spans 14 residues. Germline values: CDR1 SGHTS, CDR2 YDEGEE. CDR3 residues: CASSSPGTGVGYTF. CDR3 in DNA: TGTGCCAGCAGCTCCCCCGGGACAGGGGTCGGCTACACCTTC.

The rearrangement joins TRBV24-1 to TRBJ2-1; D unclear. Germline V gives CDR1 KGHDR, CDR2 SFDVKD. V lost 6 bases to trimming and J lost 0 bases, with 8 bases between them. CDR3 length: 14 amino acids. The CDR3 loop reads CATSRSSSYNEQFF. The CDR3 nucleotides are TGTGCCACCAGTCGGTCAAGCTCCTACAATGAGCAGTTCTTC.

In DNA form, the CDR3 reads TGTGCCAGCTCAGTGACGGGAGGGATCCAAGAGACCCAGTACTTC. It codes for CASSVTGGIQETQYF. The rearrangement uses TRBV2 and TRBJ2-5, with 8 bases that match TRBD2. Looked up from germline, CDR1 is SNHLY and CDR2 is FYNNEI. The V and J ends lost 8 bases and 1 base, in that order; junction bases with no gene match: 9. This CDR3 region has 15 residues.

The chain is built from TRBV5-1 and TRBJ1-6; 8 bases align to TRBD1. After removal of 2 bases from V and 10 bases from J, the junction contained 5 bases not matched to a gene. The CDR3 spans 14 residues. Germline V gene data show CDR1 as SGHRS and CDR2 as YFSETQ. As DNA, the CDR3 is TGCGCCAGCAGCTTCTCGGGACAGGTCTCACCCCTCCACTTT. It yields the protein CASSFSGQVSPLHF.

The J gene is TRBJ1-2, the V gene TRBV6-5; a possible D gene is TRBD1 (5 bases). The V and J ends lost 7 bases and 6 bases respectively, with 12 bases between them. This CDR3 comprises 12 residues. Germline V gene sequence: CDR1 MNHEY, CDR2 SVGAGI. CDR3 amino acids: CASTLGGDGYTF. In nucleotides, the CDR3 is TGTGCCAGCACATTAGGAGGGGATGGCTACACCTTC.

This sequence joins TRBV7-9 and TRBJ2-1; 12 bases agree with TRBD1. Germline V gene sequence: CDR1 SEHNR, CDR2 FQNEAQ (reference sequence). After removal of 5 bases from V and 1 base from J, the junction contained 9 bases not matched to a gene. The CDR3 totals 18 residues. The CDR3 reads CASSPGQGALISYNEQFF. The CDR3 nucleotides are TGTGCCAGCAGCCCGGGACAGGGGGCCCTAATTTCCTACAATGAGCAGTTCTTC.

The chain uses TRBV2 and TRBJ2-5; D possibly corresponds to TRBD1 (6 bases). V lost 6 bases to trimming and J lost 5 bases, with 13 bases between them. This CDR3 spans 13 amino acids. CDR1 and CDR2 (germline): SNHLY, FYNNEI. The CDR3 region is CASSNGQFETQYF. The CDR3 bases are TGTGCCAGCAGCAATGGACAGTTTGAGACCCAGTACTTC.

V and J are TRBV10-3 and TRBJ2-7; 8 bases line up with TRBD2. Unmatched junction bases numbered 5, after V lost 2 bases and J lost 5 bases. From germline, CDR1 is ENHRY and CDR2 SYGVKD. CDR3 size: 14 residues. In nucleotides, the CDR3 is TGTGCCATCAGTGAGAGAGCGGGGGACAACGAGCAGTACTTC. It is translated as CAISERAGDNEQYF.

The chain is built from TRBV30 and TRBJ2-1; no clear D. Germline CDR1 reads GTSNPN; CDR2 reads SVGIG (reference sequence). The CDR3 runs to 14 residues. V was cut by 8 bases and J by 3 bases, with 17 bases left in between. Written as DNA, the CDR3 is TGTGCCGCTACTAATCTGAATATCTACAATGAGCAGTTCTTC. Its protein product is CAATNLNIYNEQFF.

The V call is TRBV24-1, the J call TRBJ2-1; D uncertain. V gave up 2 bases and J gave up 2 bases, with 6 bases separating them. The V gene's germline CDR1 is KGHDR and CDR2 SFDVKD. The CDR3 is 14 amino acids. This CDR3 is CATSDSPAYNEQFF. The CDR3 DNA reads as TGTGCCACCAGTGATTCCCCCGCCTACAATGAGCAGTTCTTC.

This clone is a singleton in its sample. The chain carries TRBV5-4 and TRBJ1-1, with TRBD1 matching over 7 bases. This CDR3 spans 14 amino acids. Unmatched junction bases numbered 6, after V lost 4 bases and J lost 3 bases. From germline, CDR1 is SGHNT and CDR2 YYREEE (reference sequence). DNA for the CDR3: TGTGCCAGCAGCCCCAAGGGGGCGGACACTGAAGCTTTCTTT. Its protein product is CASSPKGADTEAFF.